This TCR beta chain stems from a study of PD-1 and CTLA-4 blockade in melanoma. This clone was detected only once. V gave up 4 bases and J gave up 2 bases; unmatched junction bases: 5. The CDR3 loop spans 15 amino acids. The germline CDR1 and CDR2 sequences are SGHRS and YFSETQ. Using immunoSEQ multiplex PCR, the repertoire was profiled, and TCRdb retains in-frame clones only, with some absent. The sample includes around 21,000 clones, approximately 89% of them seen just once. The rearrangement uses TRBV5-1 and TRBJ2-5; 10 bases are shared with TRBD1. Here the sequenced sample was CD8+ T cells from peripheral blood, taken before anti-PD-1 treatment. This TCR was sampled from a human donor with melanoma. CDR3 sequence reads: CASSLDRGRQETQYF. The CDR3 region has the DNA TGCGCCAGCAGCCTTGACAGGGGGCGGCAAGAGACCCAGTACTTC. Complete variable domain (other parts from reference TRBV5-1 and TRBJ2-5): KAGVTQTPRYLIKTRGQQVTLSCSPISGHRSVSWYQQTPGQGLQFLFEYFSETQRNKGNFPGRFSGRQFSNSRSEMNVSTLELGDSALYLCASSLDRGRQETQYFGPGTRLLVL.